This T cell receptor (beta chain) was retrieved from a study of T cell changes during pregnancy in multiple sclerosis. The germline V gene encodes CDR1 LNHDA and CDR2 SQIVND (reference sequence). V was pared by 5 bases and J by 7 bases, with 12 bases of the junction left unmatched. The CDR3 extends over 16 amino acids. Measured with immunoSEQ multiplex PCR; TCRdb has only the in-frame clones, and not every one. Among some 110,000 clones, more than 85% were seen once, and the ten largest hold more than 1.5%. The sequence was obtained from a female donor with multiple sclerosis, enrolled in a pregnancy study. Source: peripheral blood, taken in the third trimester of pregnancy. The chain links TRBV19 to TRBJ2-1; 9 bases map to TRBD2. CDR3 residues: CASSPNRLAVSNEQFF. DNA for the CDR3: TGTGCCAGTAGTCCCAACCGACTAGCGGTCAGTAATGAGCAGTTCTTC.